The sample holds many counts of the clone carrying this T cell receptor (beta chain). Amplification of TCR beta CDR3 regions was performed using RNA transcripts as template. First-round RT-PCR with HTBI primers amplified the TCR CDR3 region. One entry per CDR3 protein results from TCRdb running MiXCR on the multiplex PCR reads. The table lists around 400,000 distinct CDR3 sequences, less than 20% of them singletons. Deletions cut 7 bases from V and 4 bases from J, with 8 bases between. This CDR3 has 11 residues. CDR1 SGHTA and CDR2 FQGNSA come from the germline V gene. These data originate in a study of T cells in Graves' hyperthyroidism and ophthalmopathy.

The V and J genes are TRBV7-2 and TRBJ2-7; D is undetermined. This receptor was taken from a woman aged 18-29 years with Graves' hyperthyroidism that later progressed to Graves' ophthalmopathy. The sample taken for sequencing was blood. The chain's CDR3 is CASTGGYEQYF. DNA for the CDR3: TGTGCCAGCACGGGCGGATACGAGCAGTACTTC.